These 4 T cell receptor beta chains share one sample of origin, sequenced in a study of T cell repertoires in cytomegalovirus infection. TCRdb reprocessed the reads with MiXCR, giving one entry per CDR3 protein. The sample contains some 450,000 distinct CDR3 sequences, approximately 30% of which appear only once. Sequenced material: PBMCs. The receptors here all came from a human donor in good health (CMV status not recorded). Some clones in this sample may be carry-over from other donors' samples.

The chain has TRBV28 and TRBJ1-5; 7 nucleotides line up with TRBD1. The V gene's germline CDR1 is MDHEN and CDR2 SYDVKM. The J segment lost 4 bases and the V segment lost 4 bases, leaving 4 bases of the junction unmatched. The CDR3 sequence is 14 residues long. CDR3 protein: CASSSGQTNQPQHF. Here the CDR3 DNA reads TGTGCCAGCAGTTCGGGACAGACTAATCAGCCCCAGCATTTT.

The gene calls are TRBV6-2 or TRBV6-3 and TRBJ1-1, with TRBD1 as a possible D gene (5 bases). The V end lost 4 bases, the J end lost 6 bases, and 15 bases lay between the germline ends. The CDR3 has 14 amino acids. Looked up from germline, CDR1 is MNHEY and CDR2 is SVGEGT. The CDR3 DNA sequence: TGTGCCAGCAGTTTACAGGATCTGATCGCTGAAGCTTTCTTT. Translated: CASSLQDLIAEAFF.

This clonotype was seen just once. The chain combines TRBV13 with TRBJ2-7; a possible D gene is TRBD2 (5 bases). The CDR3 is made up of 13 amino acids. Germline V gene sequence: CDR1 PRHDT, CDR2 FYEKMQ (reference sequence). V dropped 5 bases and J dropped 5 bases, with 13 bases sitting between them. The CDR3: CASSLSGINEQYF. The CDR3, as DNA: TGTGCCAGCAGCCTGTCGGGGATTAACGAGCAGTACTTC.

Ten or more counts support this clonotype. The genes are TRBV7-2 and TRBJ1-3; D may be TRBD1 (5 bases). CDR1 is SGHTA, CDR2 FQGNSA, per germline. Trimming removed 3 bases at V and 4 bases at J, with 10 bases between. The CDR3 contains 14 residues. For the CDR3, the DNA is TGTGCCAGCAGCTTGGAGGGGCCGGGAAACACCATATATTTT. Protein product: CASSLEGPGNTIYF.